One sample yielded the 24 T cell receptor beta chains listed below, sequenced in a study of blood T cell repertoires in COVID-19. This table comes from immunoSEQ multiplex PCR, and its TCRdb copy is limited to in-frame clones, with some not included. The data show 150,000 or so clones, approximately 80% seen once. Material for sequencing was PBMCs or T cells enriched from blood (not recorded which). These receptors originate from a woman in her fifties or sixties who had recovered from COVID-19.

The chain has TRBV28 and TRBJ2-6; no clear D. In germline, CDR1 is MDHEN, CDR2 SYDVKM. The V gene lost 4 bases and the J gene lost 0 bases, with 16 bases spanning the gap. The CDR3 extends over 18 amino acids. In DNA, the CDR3 is TGTGCCAGCAGTTCCCAGACCGCGGTTGACTCTGGGGCCAACGTCCTGACTTTC. Protein: CASSSQTAVDSGANVLTF.

The chain carries TRBV7-2 and TRBJ2-3; tentatively, D is TRBD1 (6 bases). Trimming took 0 bases from V and 2 from J, leaving 9 bases between them. This CDR3 is 15 amino acids long. The germline V gene encodes CDR1 SGHTA and CDR2 FQGNSA. The CDR3 loop reads CASSLAGAHTDTQYF. The DNA of the CDR3 is TGTGCCAGCAGCTTAGCGGGGGCTCACACAGATACGCAGTATTTT.

The CDR3 reads CASSRRGQRAYEQYV. CDR3 nucleotide sequence: TGTGCCAGCAGCCGGCGGGGTCAACGGGCTTACGAGCAGTACGTC. The V gene is TRBV6-5, the J gene TRBJ2-7, with D possibly TRBD2 on 6 matching bases. This CDR3 has 15 residues. The germline V and J ends were trimmed by 6 bases and 4 bases, with 19 bases remaining between them. Germline CDR1 and CDR2: MNHEY and SVGAGI.

The CDR3 coding sequence is TGTGCCAGCAGCTTTGCGGGTTCCAGCGCGGTTGGCGAGCAGTACTTC. It is translated as CASSFAGSSAVGEQYF. The rearrangement joins TRBV7-2 to TRBJ2-7; tentative D call: TRBD2 (5 bases). CDR3 length equals 16 residues. Germline CDR1 is SGHTA and CDR2 is FQGNSA. Trimming removed 3 bases from V and 6 bases from J, with 21 bases in between. The full variable domain, in which reference TRBV7-2 and TRBJ2-7 provide the parts outside the CDR3, is GAGVSQSPSNKVTEKGKDVELRCDPISGHTALYWYRQSLGQGLEFLIYFQGNSAPDKSGLPSDRFSAERTGGSVSTLTIQRTQQEDSAVYLCASSFAGSSAVGEQYFGPGTRLTVT.

The chain uses TRBV3-1 (or the pseudogene TRBV3-2) and TRBJ1-1, with 7 bases that match TRBD1. The trim removed 3 bases at V and 8 bases at J, leaving 12 bases unmatched. This CDR3 comprises 15 residues. CDR1 is LGHDT and CDR2 is YNNKEL in the germline V gene (reference sequence). The CDR3 loop is CASSHTPTGTAEAFF. The CDR3 DNA reads TGTGCCAGCAGCCATACCCCGACAGGGACTGCCGAAGCTTTCTTT.

This clone showed up just a few times. The chain employs TRBV14 and TRBJ2-2; no firm D call. Trimming took off 0 bases at V and 6 bases at J, with 5 bases between the two ends. Germline CDR1 reads SGHDN; CDR2 reads FVKESK. The CDR3 is 13 amino acids. The CDR3 DNA reads as TGTGCCAGCAGCCAAGATCTTGCCGGGGAGCTGTTTTTT. Translating gives CASSQDLAGELFF.

This chain connects TRBV2 to TRBJ1-2; D is unclear. Germline CDR1 and CDR2: SNHLY and FYNNEI. The CDR3 has 12 amino acids. The V gene lost 3 bases and the J gene lost 2 bases, with 4 bases spanning the gap. The DNA of the CDR3 is TGTGCCAGCAGTGACAGAAACTATGGCTACACCTTC. It codes for CASSDRNYGYTF.

This clone came up once. The V and J genes are TRBV30 and TRBJ1-4; no clear D. From germline, CDR1 is GTSNPN and CDR2 SVGIG (reference sequence). This CDR3 spans 12 amino acids. V shed 8 bases and J shed 8 bases, with 15 bases lying between them. The CDR3 region is CAGDSAGEKLFF. The CDR3 region has the DNA TGTGCCGGAGACTCCGCCGGGGAAAAACTGTTTTTT.

This chain uses TRBV7-2 with TRBJ1-2; D call uncertain. CDR3 length equals 13 residues. The V gene's germline CDR1 is SGHTA and CDR2 FQGNSA. Trimming stripped 0 bases from V and 7 bases from J, with 9 bases between. The chain's CDR3 is CASSLAKTGGYTF. DNA for the CDR3: TGTGCCAGCAGCTTAGCCAAGACGGGTGGCTACACCTTC.

The chain joins TRBV7-8 to TRBJ1-2; 8 nucleotides line up with TRBD1. Looked up from germline, CDR1 is SGHVS and CDR2 is FQNEAQ. This CDR3 contains 18 residues. J lost 2 bases, V lost 7 bases, and 18 bases had no gene match. CDR3 amino acids: CASTTYPGQETTNYGYTF. CDR3 DNA: TGTGCCAGCACCACTTACCCGGGACAGGAAACTACGAACTATGGCTACACCTTC.

This chain connects TRBV7-9 to TRBJ2-5; D is perhaps TRBD2 (5 bases). V lost 5 bases and J 5 bases, leaving 18 bases between the germline ends. The CDR3 totals 15 residues. Germline assignment: CDR1 SEHNR and CDR2 FQNEAQ (reference sequence). CDR3 loop: CASSPAGSSGETQYF. The CDR3 coding sequence is TGTGCCAGCAGCCCTGCGGGCAGCTCGGGGGAGACCCAGTACTTC.

The chain employs TRBV15 and TRBJ2-3, with no clear D. CDR3 size: 14 residues. Deletions cut 0 bases from V and 4 bases from J, with 8 bases between. Germline V lookup: CDR1 LNHNV, CDR2 YYDKDF (reference sequence). CDR3 amino acids: CATSRDVVSDTQYF. CDR3 nucleotides: TGTGCCACCAGCAGAGATGTAGTTTCAGATACGCAGTATTTT.

V usage is TRBV30 and J usage is TRBJ1-6; D is ambiguous. The germline V gene has CDR1 GTSNPN and CDR2 SVGIG (reference sequence). V was trimmed by 3 bases and J by 2 bases, leaving 14 bases between them. The CDR3 has 16 amino acids. CDR3 sequence: CAWSWEGGPYNSPLHF. As DNA, the CDR3 is TGTGCCTGGAGCTGGGAGGGAGGGCCCTATAATTCACCCCTCCACTTT.

V and J are TRBV28 and TRBJ1-5, with D possibly matching TRBD1 (5 bases). CDR3 length: 18 amino acids. Germline V gene lookup returns CDR1 MDHEN and CDR2 SYDVKM. With 2 bases removed from V and 2 bases from J, the gap between germline ends came to 19 bases. CDR3 coding DNA: TGTGCCAGCAGTTTAGAACGGTTGGCCCGGGGGGGCAATCAGCCCCAGCATTTT. It yields the protein CASSLERLARGGNQPQHF.

This clone was counted between two and nine times. The J gene is TRBJ1-6, the V gene TRBV10-3; 7 bases are a match to TRBD1. V lost 6 bases and J lost 7; bases outside the gene matches: 3. The CDR3 is 13 amino acids. Germline V gene lookup returns CDR1 ENHRY and CDR2 SYGVKD. The CDR3, as DNA: TGTGCCATCAGACCGGGACAGAATTCACCCCTCCACTTT. Protein sequence: CAIRPGQNSPLHF.

The chain links TRBV14 to TRBJ2-3, with TRBD2 matching 9 bases. From germline, CDR1 is SGHDN and CDR2 FVKESK. This CDR3 has 16 amino acids. V lost 6 bases and J lost 3; bases outside the gene matches: 10. CDR3 DNA: TGTGCCAGCAGTCAACGGGCGGGGGGGCGTACAGATACGCAGTATTTT. The encoded protein is CASSQRAGGRTDTQYF.

This clone was seen only once. This chain uses TRBV9 with TRBJ1-4; D not certain. Germline lookup yields CDR1 SGDLS and CDR2 YYNGEE. The germline V and J ends were trimmed by 0 bases and 8 bases, with 8 bases remaining between them. The CDR3 is 13 amino acids. In DNA, the CDR3 is TGTGCCAGCAGCGTAGATTCCTACGAAAAACTGTTTTTT. Protein sequence: CASSVDSYEKLFF.

This clone turned up a few times. In nucleotides, the CDR3 is TGTGCCAGCTCTCAGCCAGGGGGCGTGAGGCCCTTTAATGAAAAACTGTTTTTT. Its protein is CASSQPGGVRPFNEKLFF. This sequence joins TRBV18 and TRBJ1-4; 8 bases agree with TRBD1. CDR3 size: 18 residues. Trimming removed 6 bases from V and 4 bases from J; junction bases left unmatched: 16. The germline V gene has CDR1 KGHSH and CDR2 LQKENI.

This clone was observed many times. V gene TRBV9 combines with J gene TRBJ1-5; D is ambiguous. Trimming took off 4 bases at V and 2 bases at J, with 16 bases between the two ends. The germline gives CDR1 SGDLS, CDR2 YYNGEE. This CDR3 is 16 amino acids long. The CDR3 sequence: CASSLGRDGGNQPQHF. The CDR3, as DNA: TGTGCCAGCAGCCTAGGGAGGGATGGGGGCAATCAGCCCCAGCATTTT.

The CDR3: CASSYSGQGNTRQYF. For the CDR3, the DNA is TGTGCCAGCAGTTACTCTGGGCAGGGGAATACGAGGCAGTACTTC. V is TRBV6-5 and J is TRBJ2-7, with D possibly being TRBD1 (6 bases). The germline gives CDR1 MNHEY, CDR2 SVGAGI. Trimming took off 0 bases at V and 9 bases at J, with 18 bases between the two ends. The CDR3 runs 15 residues.

The rearrangement links TRBV5-4 to TRBJ2-2, with TRBD1 as a possible D gene (6 bases). The CDR3 spans 15 residues. V lost 4 bases and J lost 1, with 11 bases in between. CDR1 and CDR2 from the germline V gene are SGHNT and YYREEE (reference sequence). The CDR3 reads CASSLLDRNTGELFF. The CDR3 DNA follows: TGTGCCAGCAGCCTCCTGGACAGGAACACCGGGGAGCTGTTTTTT.

This chain joins TRBV4-2 and TRBJ2-7; 9 bases map to TRBD2. The J segment lost 2 bases and the V segment lost 6 bases, leaving 8 bases of the junction unmatched. Germline V gene lookup returns CDR1 LGHNA and CDR2 YNFKEQ. The CDR3 contains 15 residues. The DNA of the CDR3 is TGTGCCAGCAGGGCATCGGGACTAGCTACCTACGAGCAGTACTTC. This sequence encodes CASRASGLATYEQYF.

This chain links TRBV9 with TRBJ2-1; D uncertain. CDR1 is SGDLS and CDR2 is YYNGEE in the germline V gene. CDR3 length equals 14 residues. With 0 bases removed from V and 4 bases from J, the gap between germline ends came to 8 bases. CDR3: CASSVVLVYNEQFF. The CDR3 bases are TGTGCCAGCAGCGTAGTTCTAGTATACAATGAGCAGTTCTTC. Supplemented by reference TRBV9 and TRBJ2-1, the full variable domain reads DSGVTQTPKHLITATGQRVTLRCSPRSGDLSVYWYQQSLDQGLQFLIQYYNGEERAKGNILERFSAQQFPDLHSELNLSSLELGDSALYFCASSVVLVYNEQFFGPGTRLTVL.

The chain uses TRBV3-1 (or the pseudogene TRBV3-2) and TRBJ1-2; maybe TRBD1 (6 bases). Germline CDR1 is LGHDT and CDR2 is YNNKEL (reference sequence). V dropped 5 bases and J dropped 4 bases, with 17 bases sitting between them. The length of the CDR3 is 15 residues. CDR3 DNA: TGTGCCAGCAGCTCGTCCGACAGGCCGCTCTATGGCTACACCTTC. This encodes CASSSSDRPLYGYTF.